Each of the 32 T cell receptor beta chains below was sequenced from the same sample in a study of cytomegalovirus exposure and HLA in healthy donors. PCR employed 60 Vbeta and 13 Jbeta primers. Profiling relied on immunoSEQ multiplex PCR, and the TCRdb table lists in-frame clones only, not all of them. Among some 200,000 clones listed, over 65% were seen once. Sequenced input: PBMCs. The receptors were sampled from a woman under 40 in good health and CMV-seronegative.

The rearrangement links TRBV27 to TRBJ2-3; tentative D call: TRBD1 (5 bases). The CDR3 is 14 residues long. In germline, CDR1 is MNHEY, CDR2 SMNVEV (reference sequence). The V and J ends lost 8 bases and 6 bases respectively, with 18 bases between them. The CDR3 reads CASGYDTGSDTQYF. The CDR3 DNA sequence: TGTGCCAGCGGCTACGATACAGGTTCGGATACGCAGTATTTT.

The genes are TRBV2 and TRBJ2-3; 8 bases map to TRBD1. The V gene's germline CDR1 is SNHLY and CDR2 FYNNEI. This CDR3 spans 17 amino acids. V shed 6 bases and J 0 bases; nucleotides not matched to a gene: 11. CDR3 sequence: CASSKNRGLWSTDTQYF. As DNA, the CDR3 is TGTGCCAGCAGCAAAAACAGGGGGTTATGGAGCACAGATACGCAGTATTTT. The full variable domain, in which reference TRBV2 and TRBJ2-3 provide the parts outside the CDR3, is EPEVTQTPSHQVTQMGQEVILRCVPISNHLYFYWYRQILGQKVEFLVSFYNNEISEKSEIFDDQFSVERPDGSNFTLKIRSTKLEDSAMYFCASSKNRGLWSTDTQYFGPGTRLTVL.

This clone came up a few times. CDR3 loop: CASSFLSYEQYF. The CDR3 DNA reads TGTGCCAGCAGCTTCCTTTCCTACGAGCAGTACTTC. This chain joins TRBV7-2 and TRBJ2-7; D gene unclear. V was pared by 3 bases and J by 1 base, with 4 bases between. Germline assignment: CDR1 SGHTA and CDR2 FQGNSA. CDR3 length: 12 amino acids.

The rearrangement links TRBV13 to TRBJ1-2; TRBD1 agrees at 9 bases. The CDR3 extends over 19 amino acids. J was trimmed by 8 bases and V by 4 bases; bases with no gene match: 23. The germline V gene encodes CDR1 PRHDT and CDR2 FYEKMQ (reference sequence). The CDR3 sequence is CASSSPVAYGQGIGDGYTF. The CDR3 DNA is TGTGCCAGCAGCTCACCCGTAGCATACGGACAGGGGATCGGTGACGGCTACACCTTC. Filled out from reference TRBV13 and TRBJ1-2, the complete variable domain reads AAGVIQSPRHLIKEKRETATLKCYPIPRHDTVYWYQQGPGQDPQFLISFYEKMQSDKGSIPDRFSAQQFSDYHSELNMSSLELGDSALYFCASSSPVAYGQGIGDGYTFGSGTRLTVV.

This chain uses TRBV27 with TRBJ2-3, with D perhaps matching TRBD2 (5 bases). Trimming stripped 3 bases from V and 6 bases from J, with 13 bases between. There are 14 residues in the CDR3. Germline V lookup: CDR1 MNHEY, CDR2 SMNVEV (reference sequence). The CDR3 spells CASSLSGSEDTQYF. The CDR3 nucleotides read TGTGCCAGCAGTTTGTCGGGGAGTGAGGATACGCAGTATTTT.

This chain links TRBV11-2 with TRBJ2-5; a possible D gene is TRBD1 (6 bases). CDR3 length: 15 amino acids. CDR1 SGHAT and CDR2 FQNNGV come from the germline V gene. Trimming cost V 7 bases and J 5 bases, with 20 bases left between them. This chain's CDR3 is CASKTIGTQGETQYF. The CDR3 bases are TGTGCCAGCAAGACCATCGGGACCCAGGGGGAGACCCAGTACTTC.

The chain couples TRBV4-3 to TRBJ2-3; TRBD2 matches at 12 bases. CDR1 is LGHNA and CDR2 is YSLEER in the germline V gene. V lost 1 base, J lost 7 bases, and 6 bases stayed unmatched. There are 16 residues in the CDR3. The CDR3 DNA reads TGCGCCAGCAGCCAAGTTCGGACTAGCGGGACACATACGCAGTATTTT. Translating gives CASSQVRTSGTHTQYF.

This clone has just one count. The chain uses TRBV5-4 and TRBJ1-1; 9 positions match TRBD1. The CDR3 contains 14 residues. With V trimmed by 9 bases and J by 4 bases, 10 bases remained unmatched. Germline V gives CDR1 SGHNT, CDR2 YYREEE (reference sequence). CDR3 coding DNA: TGTGCCATCGGGGCACAGGGGGCGCTCACTGAAGCTTTCTTT. Protein sequence: CAIGAQGALTEAFF.

The CDR3 coding sequence is TGTGCCACCAGCAGAGATCATGGGACAGGGCATCAGCCCCAGCATTTT. It specifies CATSRDHGTGHQPQHF. V gene TRBV15 combines with J gene TRBJ1-5, with TRBD1 identical over 9 bases. CDR3 length equals 16 residues. Germline assignment: CDR1 LNHNV and CDR2 YYDKDF (reference sequence). The V segment lost 0 bases and the J segment 5 bases; nucleotides outside the gene matches: 5.

This chain connects TRBV18 to TRBJ1-5, with TRBD1 identical over 8 bases. The CDR3 has 14 amino acids. Germline V gene data show CDR1 as KGHSH and CDR2 as LQKENI. V lost 3 bases and J lost 6; bases outside the gene matches: 4. Here the CDR3 reads CASSPDRAGQPQHF. CDR3 in DNA: TGTGCCAGCTCACCGGACAGGGCCGGTCAGCCCCAGCATTTT.

The chain links TRBV19 to TRBJ2-1, with 14 bases lining up with TRBD2. Germline CDR1 and CDR2: LNHDA and SQIVND (reference sequence). The CDR3 has 17 residues. CDR3 protein: CPFPTSGRAGNYNEQFF. The CDR3 DNA is TGTCCATTTCCGACTAGCGGGAGGGCCGGCAACTACAATGAGCAGTTCTTC.

This clone turned up a few times. The rearrangement links TRBV9 to TRBJ2-5, with 7 bases lining up with TRBD1. V was pared by 0 bases and J by 3 bases, with 2 bases of the junction left unmatched. In germline, CDR1 is SGDLS, CDR2 YYNGEE. The CDR3 has 14 amino acids. CDR3 protein: CASSVGDSKETQYF. The CDR3 region has the DNA TGTGCCAGCAGCGTAGGGGACAGTAAAGAGACCCAGTACTTC.

The chain recombines TRBV6-6 with TRBJ1-2; unclear D gene. The ends were cut back, 0 bases at V and 4 bases at J, with 15 bases in the middle. CDR1 MNHNY and CDR2 SVGAGI come from the germline V gene (reference sequence). This CDR3 contains 16 residues. The CDR3 protein is CASSYSALRAVYGYTF. The CDR3 nucleotides are TGTGCCAGCAGTTACTCGGCCCTTCGCGCGGTCTATGGCTACACCTTC.

The chain employs TRBV19 and TRBJ2-7; D perhaps matches TRBD2 (6 bases). Trimming stripped 4 bases from V and 3 bases from J, with 19 bases between. Looked up from germline, CDR1 is LNHDA and CDR2 is SQIVND (reference sequence). The CDR3 covers 16 residues. The CDR3 region is CASSTPAGRGYYEQYF. In nucleotides, the CDR3 is TGTGCCAGTAGTACCCCAGCCGGGAGAGGATACTACGAGCAGTACTTC.

V usage is TRBV4-1 and J usage is TRBJ2-3; perhaps TRBD1 as D (6 bases). This CDR3 is built from 15 residues. The germline V and J ends were trimmed by 9 bases and 0 bases, with 16 bases remaining between them. Germline V gene data show CDR1 as MGHRA and CDR2 as YSYEKL. The CDR3 bases are TGCGCCAGTACTCTTGGACAGACGAGCACAGATACGCAGTATTTT. Its translation is CASTLGQTSTDTQYF.

V and J are TRBV28 and TRBJ2-2, with D unresolved. The V and J ends lost 3 bases and 6 bases respectively, with 11 bases between them. CDR3 length: 14 residues. The germline V gene encodes CDR1 MDHEN and CDR2 SYDVKM. The CDR3 loop is CASSFVVLPGELFF. The CDR3 nucleotides are TGTGCCAGCAGTTTTGTTGTCCTCCCCGGGGAGCTGTTTTTT.

The V and J genes are TRBV4-1 and TRBJ2-1; D gene uncertain. The CDR3 loop spans 15 amino acids. Trimming shortened V by 0 bases and J by 0 bases, and 6 bases separated the two germline ends. Germline V CDR1 and CDR2: MGHRA, YSYEKL. The CDR3 coding sequence is TGCGCCAGCAGCCAAGATAAGAGCTCCTACAATGAGCAGTTCTTC. Amino acid sequence: CASSQDKSSYNEQFF.

The chain is built from TRBV6-4 and TRBJ2-1; 9 bases agree with TRBD1. The length of the CDR3 is 16 residues. Trimming took 4 bases from V and 1 from J; bases not matched to a gene: 5. Germline CDR1 is MRHNA and CDR2 is SNTAGT. Here the CDR3 DNA reads TGTGCCAGCAGTGCGAGACAGGGGGTTTCCTACAATGAGCAGTTCTTC. Residues: CASSARQGVSYNEQFF.

This clone appeared once. This rearrangement joins TRBV15 to TRBJ1-2, with a possible D match to TRBD1 (6 bases). The CDR3 sequence is 14 residues long. Looked up from germline, CDR1 is LNHNV and CDR2 is YYDKDF (reference sequence). V lost 5 bases and J lost 5, with 15 bases in between. CDR3 sequence (DNA): TGTGCCACCAGCCCCTCGTGGGGGCAGTATGGCTACACCTTC. Its protein product is CATSPSWGQYGYTF.

V is TRBV18 and J is TRBJ1-1, with 10 bases identical to TRBD1. This CDR3 is 17 amino acids long. The germline gives CDR1 KGHSH, CDR2 LQKENI. V lost 2 bases to trimming and J lost 3 bases; unmatched junction nucleotides: 9. CDR3 DNA sequence: TGTGCCAGCTCACCAGGGGACAGGGGCGGGGTGTACACTGAAGCTTTCTTT. Residues: CASSPGDRGGVYTEAFF.

V and J are TRBV10-2 and TRBJ2-5; the match to TRBD2 covers 11 bases. The DNA matches TRBJ2-7 better at its end, which makes the J call doubtful. The CDR3 loop spans 15 amino acids. The germline V gene encodes CDR1 WSHSY and CDR2 SAAADI. The CDR3 bases are TGCGCCAGCAGTTGGACTAGCGGGCGATCCTACGAGCAGTACTTC. Translation gives CASSWTSGRSYEQYF.

The gene calls are TRBV29-1 and TRBJ2-3; 7 positions match TRBD1. Trimming removed 2 bases from V and 5 bases from J; junction bases left unmatched: 4. The CDR3 has 13 amino acids. CDR1 is SQVTM, CDR2 ANQGSEA, per germline. CDR3 sequence: CSVESTGVDTQYF. The DNA for the CDR3 is TGCAGCGTTGAATCCACAGGGGTAGATACGCAGTATTTT.

This chain links TRBV4-2 with TRBJ1-2, with D perhaps matching TRBD1 (5 bases). With 5 bases removed from V and 7 bases from J, the gap between germline ends came to 23 bases. CDR1 is LGHNA, CDR2 YNFKEQ, per germline. This CDR3 region has 16 residues. CDR3 sequence: CASSESGTAQAGGYTF. The DNA of the CDR3 is TGTGCCAGCAGCGAAAGCGGGACCGCTCAAGCGGGTGGCTACACCTTC.

V and J are TRBV28 and TRBJ2-7; 13 bases match TRBD2. Trimming removed 6 bases from V and 6 bases from J; junction bases left unmatched: 11. The length of the CDR3 is 16 residues. The germline gives CDR1 MDHEN, CDR2 SYDVKM. The DNA for the CDR3 is TGTGCCAGCAGACCAACTCCGGGACTAGCGGGGTCCGAGCAGTACTTC. Its protein product is CASRPTPGLAGSEQYF.

The chain employs TRBV7-9 and TRBJ1-2, with a weak D call TRBD1 (5 bases). The CDR3 covers 15 residues. The germline V gene has CDR1 SEHNR and CDR2 FQNEAQ (reference sequence). V was trimmed by 0 bases and J by 3 bases, leaving 11 bases between them. CDR3 loop: CASSLARWGDYGYTF. In DNA, the CDR3 is TGTGCCAGCAGCTTAGCGCGTTGGGGCGACTATGGCTACACCTTC.

J is TRBJ1-2 and V is TRBV15; D uncertain. Trimming shortened V by 1 base and J by 3 bases, and 12 bases separated the two germline ends. The CDR3 spans 15 residues. Germline CDR1 is LNHNV and CDR2 is YYDKDF (reference sequence). The chain's CDR3 is CATSRVERLDYGYTF. CDR3 DNA sequence: TGTGCCACCAGCAGAGTTGAGAGGTTAGACTATGGCTACACCTTC.

The chain has TRBV11-3 and TRBJ2-1; 10 nucleotides agree with TRBD2. The germline gives CDR1 SGHNT, CDR2 YENEEA. There are 14 residues in the CDR3. V lost 4 bases to trimming and J lost 9 bases; unmatched junction nucleotides: 6. CDR3 bases: TGTGCCAGCAGCTCCCTAGCGGGAGTTGGTGAGCAGTTCTTC. Amino acids: CASSSLAGVGEQFF.

V is TRBV5-4 and J is TRBJ2-7; TRBD2 is a possible D gene (7 bases). Germline V gene sequence: CDR1 SGHNT, CDR2 YYREEE (reference sequence). This CDR3 region has 14 residues. Trimming shortened V by 1 base and J by 4 bases, and 12 bases separated the two germline ends. This chain's CDR3 is CASSLRGARYEQYF. CDR3 DNA: TGTGCCAGCAGCTTGCGGGGGGCGCGGTACGAGCAGTACTTC.

The chain employs TRBV6-5 and TRBJ1-5; D perhaps matches TRBD1 (5 bases). This CDR3 spans 13 amino acids. Trimming removed 7 bases from V and 9 bases from J, with 16 bases in between. The germline gives CDR1 MNHEY, CDR2 SVGAGI. The CDR3 DNA reads as TGTGCCAGCACCCCAGGGTTAAGTCGGCCCCAGCATTTT. This encodes CASTPGLSRPQHF.

As regards this clone: The same CDR3 can be traced to other DNA sequences in this sample. J is TRBJ1-1 and V is TRBV15; TRBD1 might be the D (6 bases). Trimming pared 0 bases from V and 5 bases from J, leaving 16 bases between. The germline CDR1 and CDR2 sequences are LNHNV and YYDKDF (reference sequence). CDR3 size: 16 residues. In nucleotides, the CDR3 is TGTGCCACCAGCAGAGACGCAGGGGTCTCGAATACTGAAGCTTTCTTT. Its translation is CATSRDAGVSNTEAFF. The full variable domain, in which reference TRBV15 and TRBJ1-1 provide the parts outside the CDR3, is DAMVIQNPRYQVTQFGKPVTLSCSQTLNHNVMYWYQQKSSQAPKLLFHYYDKDFNNEADTPDNFQSRRPNTSFCFLDIRSPGLGDTAMYLCATSRDAGVSNTEAFFGQGTRLTVV.

The J gene is TRBJ2-7, the V gene TRBV21-1; TRBD2, the D gene given by the table, was not confirmed from the DNA. TRBV21-1 is an annotated pseudogene. The CDR3 length is 15 residues. The CDR3 loop reads CASSKGELKTYEQYF. CDR3 sequence (DNA): TGTGCCAGCAGCAAAGGGGAGCTCAAGACCTACGAGCAGTACTTC.

The CDR3 is CASSSPIGGRTVYTDTQYF. CDR3 nucleotides: TGCGCCAGCAGCTCCCCCATAGGTGGTCGGACAGTCTACACAGATACGCAGTATTTT. The V and J genes are TRBV5-1 and TRBJ2-3, with a possible D match to TRBD1 (6 bases). Germline loops: CDR1 SGHRS, CDR2 YFSETQ. CDR3 size: 19 residues. Trimming removed 3 bases at V and 2 bases at J, with 25 bases between.